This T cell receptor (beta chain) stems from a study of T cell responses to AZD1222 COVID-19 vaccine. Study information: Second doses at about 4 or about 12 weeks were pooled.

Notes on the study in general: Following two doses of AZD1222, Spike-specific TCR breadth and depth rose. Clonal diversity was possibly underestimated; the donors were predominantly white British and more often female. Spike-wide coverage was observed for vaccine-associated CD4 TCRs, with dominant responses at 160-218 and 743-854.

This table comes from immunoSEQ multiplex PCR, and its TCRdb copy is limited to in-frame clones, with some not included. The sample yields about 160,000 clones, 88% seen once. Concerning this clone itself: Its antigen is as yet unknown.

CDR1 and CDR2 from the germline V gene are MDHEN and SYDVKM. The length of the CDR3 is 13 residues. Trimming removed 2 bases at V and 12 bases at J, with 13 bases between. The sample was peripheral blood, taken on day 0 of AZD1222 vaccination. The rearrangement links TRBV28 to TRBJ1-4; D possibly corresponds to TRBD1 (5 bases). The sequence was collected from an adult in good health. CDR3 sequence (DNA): TGTGCCAGCAGTTTACCGCCGGGGGTGGAACTGTTTTTT. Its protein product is CASSLPPGVELFF.